The entry that follows covers one T cell receptor beta chain sequence. Single viable CD3+CD4+CD8-CD45RO+ cells were sorted as the memory CD4+ T cells. The data stem from a study of memory CD4+ T cells and cytomegalovirus serostatus. In the authors' workflow: After removing out-of-frame reads, around 2.2 million distinct TCRbeta sequences remained. TCRdb keeps only in-frame clones here, not all; method: immunoSEQ multiplex PCR. Clonal size and the V and J genes are those of that table, whereas D and trimming came from the DNA. The sample lists around 60,000 clones, less than 85% occurring once. Germline V CDR1 and CDR2: KGHSH, LQKENI. This CDR3 comprises 16 residues. Trimming removed 2 bases at V and 1 base at J, with 12 bases between.

The sample consisted of memory CD4+ T cells from blood. The chain links TRBV18 to TRBJ2-4; D not resolved. The receptor's source is an adult in good health and CMV-seronegative. Some clones in this sample may be carry-over from other donors' samples. CDR3 sequence reads: CASSPEQPLAKNIQYF. CDR3 in DNA: TGTGCCAGCTCACCAGAACAGCCCCTGGCCAAAAACATTCAGTACTTC. Together with reference TRBV18 and TRBJ2-4, the CDR3 gives the full variable domain: NAGVMQNPRHLVRRRGQEARLRCSPMKGHSHVYWYRQLPEEGLKFMVYLQKENIIDESGMPKERFSAEFPKEGPSILRIQQVVRGDSAAYFCASSPEQPLAKNIQYFGAGTRLSVL.